The 30 T cell receptor beta chains in this list originate from one sample, sequenced in a study of cytomegalovirus exposure and HLA in healthy donors. This table comes from immunoSEQ multiplex PCR, and its TCRdb copy is limited to in-frame clones, with some not included. The table includes approximately 300,000 clones, about nine tenths detected once. Source material: PBMCs. These receptors all come from a woman between 18 and 29 years old in good health and CMV-seronegative.

V is TRBV9 and J is TRBJ1-1; possibly TRBD1 for D (6 bases). Germline CDR1 and CDR2: SGDLS and YYNGEE. V was cut by 4 bases and J by 0 bases, with 13 bases left in between. The CDR3 length is 15 residues. The CDR3 DNA reads TGTGCCAGCAGCCCGACAGGATCTTTGAACACTGAAGCTTTCTTT. Encoded protein: CASSPTGSLNTEAFF.

The chain is built from TRBV18 and TRBJ2-1; tentatively, D is TRBD2 (5 bases). V was shortened by 3 bases and J by 7 bases, with 10 bases between the two germline ends. CDR3 length: 13 amino acids. Germline CDR1 is KGHSH and CDR2 is LQKENI. The CDR3 here is CASSPPPGNEQFF. The CDR3 DNA sequence: TGTGCCAGCTCACCCCCACCGGGGAATGAGCAGTTCTTC.

This clone was seen only once. CDR3 loop: CASSPSPLKSSYNEQFF. The CDR3 DNA follows: TGTGCCAGCAGTCCGAGTCCCCTGAAGAGTTCCTACAATGAGCAGTTCTTC. This sequence joins TRBV28 and TRBJ2-1; no firm D call. The CDR3 has 17 amino acids. The V end lost 5 bases, the J end lost 1 base, and 18 bases lay between the germline ends. The germline V gene has CDR1 MDHEN and CDR2 SYDVKM.

The chain employs TRBV4-1 and TRBJ2-3; 7 bases are shared with TRBD2. The CDR3 extends over 16 amino acids. CDR1 is MGHRA, CDR2 YSYEKL, per germline. Trimming took 2 bases from V and 1 from J; bases not matched to a gene: 6. The CDR3 loop is CASSQSTSRGTDTQYF. CDR3 nucleotides: TGCGCCAGCAGCCAATCGACTAGCAGGGGCACAGATACGCAGTATTTT.

This chain connects TRBV2 to TRBJ2-7; no reliable D call. Germline CDR1 SNHLY, CDR2 FYNNEI. V was shortened by 6 bases and J by 3 bases, with 6 bases between the two germline ends. This CDR3 has 11 residues. The CDR3 loop reads CASSPNYEQYF. The CDR3 DNA reads TGTGCCAGCAGCCCCAACTACGAGCAGTACTTC.

The chain links TRBV7-9 to TRBJ1-5; D call uncertain. Trimming took 1 base from V and 0 from J, leaving 16 bases between them. The length of the CDR3 is 18 residues. CDR1 SEHNR and CDR2 FQNEAQ come from the germline V gene (reference sequence). The DNA for the CDR3 is TGTGCCAGCAGCTTAGGTGTTTTGCGGGGATCTAGCAATCAGCCCCAGCATTTT. Translation: CASSLGVLRGSSNQPQHF.

This chain connects TRBV4-2 to TRBJ1-2; possibly TRBD1 for D (6 bases). Germline CDR1 LGHNA, CDR2 YNFKEQ. This CDR3 has 16 residues. V was cut by 1 base and J by 2 bases, with 14 bases left in between. DNA for the CDR3: TGTGCCAGCAGCCAAGCTGACGGACAGAAAAACTATGGCTACACCTTC. It is translated as CASSQADGQKNYGYTF.

The V and J genes are TRBV27 and TRBJ1-5; D is perhaps TRBD1 (5 bases). CDR3 length: 14 amino acids. CDR1 and CDR2 from the germline V gene are MNHEY and SMNVEV (reference sequence). Trimming took off 6 bases at V and 7 bases at J, with 16 bases between the two ends. CDR3 nucleotides: TGTGCCAGCAGGCCCTTCGGGGGAGGGCAGCCCCAGCATTTT. As protein: CASRPFGGGQPQHF.

DNA for the CDR3: TGTGCCAGCAGCCTTTTAGCTGGGGAGCTGTTTTTT. Protein sequence: CASSLLAGELFF. J is TRBJ2-2 and V is TRBV7-9; no clear D gene. V was trimmed by 5 bases and J by 8 bases, leaving 9 bases between them. The V gene's germline CDR1 is SEHNR and CDR2 FQNEAQ (reference sequence). The CDR3 covers 12 residues.

Here the CDR3 reads CASLLEEGGRGMNTEAFF. As DNA, the CDR3 is TGTGCCAGCCTACTTGAGGAAGGGGGACGAGGGATGAACACTGAAGCTTTCTTT. This rearrangement joins TRBV2 to TRBJ1-1; weak D call: TRBD1 (6 bases). The CDR3 extends over 18 amino acids. V was trimmed by 8 bases and J by 0 bases, leaving 25 bases between them. CDR1 is SNHLY, CDR2 FYNNEI, per germline.

The V and J genes are TRBV9 and TRBJ2-1; 10 nucleotides line up with TRBD2. Germline values: CDR1 SGDLS, CDR2 YYNGEE. The CDR3 loop spans 16 amino acids. The trim removed 3 bases at V and 5 bases at J, leaving 8 bases unmatched. CDR3 region: CASSAYGTSADNEQFF. CDR3 nucleotides: TGTGCCAGCAGCGCATACGGGACTAGCGCTGACAATGAGCAGTTCTTC.

The gene calls are TRBV27 and TRBJ1-5; maybe TRBD1 (6 bases). The CDR3 has 15 amino acids. Germline-derived CDR1 and CDR2 are MNHEY and SMNVEV (reference sequence). The ends were cut back, 4 bases at V and 4 bases at J, with 14 bases in the middle. The CDR3 region has the DNA TGTGCCAGCAGTTCGCAACCAGGGGTAAATCAGCCCCAGCATTTT. It yields the protein CASSSQPGVNQPQHF.

V gene TRBV25-1 combines with J gene TRBJ1-1; TRBD1 aligns across 10 bases. With V trimmed by 5 bases and J by 3 bases, 12 bases remained unmatched. The CDR3 has 17 amino acids. Germline CDR1 reads MGHDK; CDR2 reads SYGVNS. CDR3 bases: TGTGCCAGCAGTCCATTCGGGACAGGGGAAGTTCACACTGAAGCTTTCTTT. Its protein product is CASSPFGTGEVHTEAFF. Full variable domain (remainder filled in from reference TRBV25-1 and TRBJ1-1): EADIYQTPRYLVIGTGKKITLECSQTMGHDKMYWYQQDPGMELHLIHYSYGVNSTEKGDLSSESTVSRIRTEHFPLTLESARPSHTSQYLCASSPFGTGEVHTEAFFGQGTRLTVV.

The rearrangement links TRBV27 to TRBJ2-1; a possible D gene is TRBD2 (6 bases). The CDR3 loop spans 14 amino acids. Trimming removed 6 bases at V and 8 bases at J, with 17 bases between. Germline CDR1 reads MNHEY; CDR2 reads SMNVEV (reference sequence). The CDR3 loop is CASRKEGRHDEQFF. The CDR3 DNA reads as TGTGCCAGCAGAAAGGAGGGCCGACACGATGAGCAGTTCTTC.

The chain joins TRBV6-5 to TRBJ2-7; D is possibly TRBD1 (6 bases). The CDR3 contains 16 residues. Germline CDR1 reads MNHEY; CDR2 reads SVGAGI. V lost 0 bases to trimming and J lost 0 bases, with 12 bases between them. The CDR3 reads CASSYSGTGRSYEQYF. The CDR3 nucleotides read TGTGCCAGCAGTTACTCGGGAACAGGGCGCTCCTACGAGCAGTACTTC.

The chain has TRBV29-1 and TRBJ1-3, with D perhaps matching TRBD1 (5 bases). The CDR3 loop spans 14 amino acids. Germline CDR1 and CDR2: SQVTM and ANQGSEA. Trimming took 7 bases from V and 4 from J, leaving 17 bases between them. The DNA for the CDR3 is TGCAGCGCGGGGGGAGCAGGACAAGGAAACACCATATATTTT. Protein: CSAGGAGQGNTIYF. Full variable domain (remainder filled in from reference TRBV29-1 and TRBJ1-3): SAVISQKPSRDICQRGTSLTIQCQVDSQVTMMFWYRQQPGQSLTLIATANQGSEATYESGFVIDKFPISRPNLTFSTLTVSNMSPEDSSIYLCSAGGAGQGNTIYFGEGSWLTVV.

The V and J genes are TRBV9 and TRBJ1-1; D is ambiguous. The germline gives CDR1 SGDLS, CDR2 YYNGEE. This CDR3 has 13 residues. The V end was cut by 3 bases, the J end by 0 bases, with 6 bases between. This CDR3 reads CASSEEMNTEAFF. CDR3 nucleotides: TGTGCCAGCAGCGAGGAGATGAACACTGAAGCTTTCTTT. The full variable domain, completed using reference TRBV9 and TRBJ1-1, is DSGVTQTPKHLITATGQRVTLRCSPRSGDLSVYWYQQSLDQGLQFLIQYYNGEERAKGNILERFSAQQFPDLHSELNLSSLELGDSALYFCASSEEMNTEAFFGQGTRLTVV.

The gene calls are TRBV6-6 and TRBJ2-7, with D maybe TRBD1 (6 bases). CDR3 length: 14 residues. V lost 6 bases and J 2 bases, leaving 14 bases between the germline ends. CDR1 is MNHNY and CDR2 is SVGAGI in the germline V gene (reference sequence). This CDR3 reads CASRSTGQAYEQYF. The CDR3 nucleotides are TGTGCCAGCAGGTCCACAGGGCAGGCCTACGAGCAGTACTTC.

The gene calls are TRBV19 and TRBJ2-7, with a tentative D call TRBD1 (7 bases). This CDR3 contains 14 residues. V was shortened by 3 bases and J by 5 bases, with 14 bases between the two germline ends. Germline values: CDR1 LNHDA, CDR2 SQIVND (reference sequence). DNA for the CDR3: TGTGCCAGTAGTATGGGCAGGGGGGTCAACGAGCAGTACTTC. As protein: CASSMGRGVNEQYF. Variable domain in full (rest from reference TRBV19 and TRBJ2-7): DGGITQSPKYLFRKEGQNVTLSCEQNLNHDAMYWYRQDPGQGLRLIYYSQIVNDFQKGDIAEGYSVSREKKESFPLTVTSAQKNPTAFYLCASSMGRGVNEQYFGPGTRLTVT.

V and J are TRBV4-3 and TRBJ1-2; D gene unclear. Germline CDR1 reads LGHNA; CDR2 reads YSLEER. The ends were cut back, 0 bases at V and 1 base at J, with 6 bases in the middle. This CDR3 comprises 14 residues. The DNA for the CDR3 is TGCGCCAGCAGCCAAGATAGAGATAACTATGGCTACACCTTC. Translation: CASSQDRDNYGYTF.

The chain employs TRBV5-6 and TRBJ1-2; TRBD1 matches 8 bases. From germline, CDR1 is SGHDT and CDR2 YYEEEE. J lost 4 bases, V lost 4 bases, and 12 bases had no gene match. This CDR3 spans 16 amino acids. CDR3 amino acids: CASSPLDRESSYGYTF. The DNA for the CDR3 is TGTGCCAGCAGCCCCCTGGACAGGGAATCGTCCTATGGCTACACCTTC.

The chain uses TRBV18 and TRBJ2-7; TRBD2 aligns across 8 bases. The CDR3 has 18 amino acids. Per germline, CDR1 KGHSH and CDR2 LQKENI. V lost 6 bases to trimming and J lost 6 bases; unmatched junction nucleotides: 22. The CDR3 protein is CASSLPRGRPPFFSEQYF. CDR3 DNA: TGTGCCAGCTCCCTACCCCGCGGGAGGCCACCCTTTTTTTCCGAGCAGTACTTC.

The chain couples TRBV25-1 to TRBJ1-4, with D unclear. CDR1 and CDR2 from the germline V gene are MGHDK and SYGVNS. The CDR3 totals 13 residues. Trimming removed 6 bases from V and 7 bases from J, with 12 bases in between. The CDR3 DNA sequence: TGTGCCAGCAGGGGTGGTGGGCGTGAAAAACTGTTTTTT. Amino acid sequence: CASRGGGREKLFF.

The V and J genes are TRBV5-1 and TRBJ2-1; D gene unclear. V gave up 0 bases and J gave up 0 bases, with 10 bases separating them. This CDR3 contains 16 residues. The germline V gene encodes CDR1 SGHRS and CDR2 YFSETQ. CDR3 residues: CASSLGEINSYNEQFF. The CDR3 DNA reads TGCGCCAGCAGCTTGGGTGAGATCAACTCCTACAATGAGCAGTTCTTC.

This chain joins TRBV7-7 and TRBJ2-5, with 8 bases aligning to TRBD1. Germline V gene lookup returns CDR1 SSHAT and CDR2 FNYEAQ (reference sequence). The CDR3 length is 13 residues. The CDR3 sequence: CAVWDRRQETQYF. The CDR3 region has the DNA TGTGCTGTATGGGACAGGAGACAAGAGACCCAGTACTTC.

The CDR3 loop reads CASSPRGTSYEQYF. The CDR3 DNA follows: TGTGCCAGCAGCCCCAGGGGTACCTCCTACGAGCAGTACTTC. The chain recombines TRBV16 with TRBJ2-7; maybe TRBD1 (6 bases). Trimming cost V 4 bases and J 0 bases, with 10 bases left between them. This CDR3 region has 14 residues. CDR1 is KGHSY and CDR2 is FQNENV in the germline V gene.

V gene TRBV13 combines with J gene TRBJ2-1; TRBD2 aligns across 7 bases. V trimming: 7 bases; J trimming: 7 bases; junction bases outside the gene matches: 16. Germline assignment: CDR1 PRHDT and CDR2 FYEKMQ (reference sequence). This CDR3 region has 16 residues. The CDR3 here is CASILSPGGPRNEQFF. CDR3 coding DNA: TGTGCCAGCATCCTGTCCCCGGGAGGCCCCAGGAATGAGCAGTTCTTC.

This clone occurred a few times. The chain uses TRBV29-1 and TRBJ1-2; D is unresolved. Trimming removed 2 bases at V and 1 base at J, with 14 bases between. CDR3 length: 15 amino acids. CDR1 is SQVTM and CDR2 is ANQGSEA in the germline V gene. Here the CDR3 reads CSVERGLNFNYGYTF. In DNA form, the CDR3 reads TGCAGCGTTGAACGAGGGCTCAACTTTAACTATGGCTACACCTTC.

The V call is TRBV5-1, the J call TRBJ1-4, with D tentatively TRBD1 (5 bases). Germline values: CDR1 SGHRS, CDR2 YFSETQ. V lost 5 bases, J lost 3 bases, and 11 bases lay in between. The length of the CDR3 is 14 residues. CDR3 sequence reads: CASRKGMANEKLFF. The DNA of the CDR3 is TGCGCCAGCAGGAAGGGGATGGCTAATGAAAAACTGTTTTTT. The full variable domain, rest sourced from reference TRBV5-1 and TRBJ1-4, is KAGVTQTPRYLIKTRGQQVTLSCSPISGHRSVSWYQQTPGQGLQFLFEYFSETQRNKGNFPGRFSGRQFSNSRSEMNVSTLELGDSALYLCASRKGMANEKLFFGSGTQLSVL.

This clone occurred a few times. The gene calls are TRBV2 and TRBJ1-2, with a possible D match to TRBD1 (6 bases). The length of the CDR3 is 11 residues. From germline, CDR1 is SNHLY and CDR2 FYNNEI. V lost 11 bases to trimming and J lost 3 bases, with 10 bases between them. CDR3 in amino acids: CASGVDYGYTF. The CDR3 nucleotides read TGTGCCTCAGGGGTGGACTATGGCTACACCTTC.